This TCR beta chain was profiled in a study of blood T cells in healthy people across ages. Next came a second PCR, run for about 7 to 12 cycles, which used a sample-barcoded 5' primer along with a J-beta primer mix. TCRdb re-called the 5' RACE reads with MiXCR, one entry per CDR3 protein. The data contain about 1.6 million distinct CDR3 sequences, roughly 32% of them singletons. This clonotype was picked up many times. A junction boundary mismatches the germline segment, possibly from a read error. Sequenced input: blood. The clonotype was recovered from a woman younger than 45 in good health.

The CDR3 spells CASNLEGSTDTQYF. The CDR3 DNA reads as TGTGCCAGCAACTTAGAAGGTTCGACAGATACGCAGTATTTT. The chain links TRBV13 to TRBJ2-3; D is uncertain. This CDR3 region has 14 residues. Germline loops: CDR1 PRHDT, CDR2 FYEKMQ (reference sequence).